This T cell receptor beta chain stems from a study of T cell responses to AZD1222 COVID-19 vaccine. CDR1 and CDR2 from the germline V gene are SGHVS and FQNEAQ. The trim removed 5 bases at V and 5 bases at J, leaving 5 bases unmatched. The CDR3 sequence is 13 residues long. Turning to this clone: The antigen is undetermined.

Study-wide points: Close to half of spike-specific TCRs reportedly recognize unmutated variant regions. Without day 14 samples, only post-peak T cell repertoires were studied.

The data were produced by immunoSEQ multiplex PCR, yet TCRdb's version contains in-frame clones alone and is incomplete. The sample lists about 130,000 clones; approximately 90% were seen once. Pooled samples include second doses given at about 4 or 12 weeks. This material consisted of peripheral blood, taken 28 days after the second AZD1222 dose. The sequence was collected from an adult who received the AZD1222 COVID-19 vaccine. This rearrangement joins TRBV7-8 to TRBJ1-1; 7 positions agree with TRBD1. The CDR3 coding sequence is TGTGCCAGCAGCCAATCACAGGGGACTGAAGCTTTCTTT. Translated: CASSQSQGTEAFF.